This T cell receptor beta chain was recovered during a study of OX40 agonist ivuxolimab in advanced cancers. Study as a whole: Eligibility rules accepted prior anti-PD-1, anti-PD-L1 or anti-CTLA-4 therapy, and approximately 40% had some. Findings and caveats of the study: No antigen was identified for the clonally expanded peripheral T cells. By week 6 at 0.1 to 3.0 mg/kg, blood CD4+ and CD8+ T cells had expanded clonally.

A note on this clone: Its antigen is not identified.

Generated by immunoSEQ multiplex PCR, the TCRdb table keeps only in-frame clones and is missing some. Among fewer than 20,000 clones listed, 86% were seen once. This receptor was obtained from an adult with an advanced solid tumor such as melanoma, head and neck, liver or kidney cancer. The sample in question was CD4+ or CD8+ T cells sorted from blood, obtained in a trial of the OX40 agonist ivuxolimab.

CDR3 in DNA: TGTGCCAGCAATATAGCGGCAAAATCCTACGAGCAGTACTTC. Amino acids: CASNIAAKSYEQYF. V usage is TRBV28 and J usage is TRBJ2-7, with a tentative D call TRBD2 (6 bases). CDR3 size: 14 residues. CDR1 and CDR2 (germline): MDHEN, SYDVKM. The V end lost 7 bases, the J end lost 1 base, and 14 bases lay between the germline ends.